There are a few counts of the clone carrying this TCR beta chain. Its antigen is unknown. This specimen comes from a study of T-cell memory formation after mild COVID-19. Study as a whole: TCR clustering was largely donor specific.

Findings of the study overall: Pre-infection memory carried some responding clones, suggesting that cross-reactive memory joined. CD4+ contracting clones lay mainly in CM and EM, CD8+ ones in EMRA.

UMIs and sample barcodes were carried by the TCR alpha and TCR beta cDNA libraries that 5'RACE produced using constant-segment primers. TCRdb recomputed calls from the 5' RACE reads with MiXCR, one row per CDR3 protein. The sample records around 450,000 distinct CDR3 sequences, 15% to 20% being singletons. Per germline, CDR1 MNHEY and CDR2 SVGAGI. The CDR3 is 17 residues long. Losses at the gene ends were 2 bases for V and 3 bases for J; bases not matched to a gene: 6. This chain uses TRBV6-5 with TRBJ2-1; 11 positions match TRBD2. The receptor was derived from an adult woman who had mild COVID-19 (a few samples of this study predate the infection). Cell type and time point are not known. Sequences were obtained from PBMCs or a T cell subset sorted from them (not recorded which). The CDR3 region has the DNA TGTGCCAGCAGTTACCATAGCGGGAGGGCCTACTACAATGAGCAGTTCTTC. Protein: CASSYHSGRAYYNEQFF.